The entry below describes one T cell receptor (beta chain). One end of the junction varies from germline; a read error may be responsible. This record belongs to a study of T cells in Graves' hyperthyroidism and ophthalmopathy. Germline CDR1 reads SEHNR; CDR2 reads FQNEAQ (reference sequence). The CDR3 extends over 13 amino acids. Amplified TCR beta CDR3 regions derived from RNA transcripts. TCR CDR3 regions were first amplified by RT-PCR with HTBI primers. TCRdb processed the multiplex PCR reads anew with MiXCR; each CDR3 protein has one entry. This repertoire shows 500,000 to 750,000 distinct CDR3 sequences, roughly 50% found once; its top ten account for approximately 8.4%.

Sequenced sample: peripheral blood or thyroid tissue (not recorded which). This sequence was found in a young woman with Graves' hyperthyroidism. The chain joins TRBV7-9 to TRBJ2-5, with TRBD2 identical over 13 bases. The CDR3 here is CASSSRTSGSFLF. CDR3 DNA sequence: TGTGCCAGCAGCTCCCGGACTAGCGGGAGCTTCCTCTTC.